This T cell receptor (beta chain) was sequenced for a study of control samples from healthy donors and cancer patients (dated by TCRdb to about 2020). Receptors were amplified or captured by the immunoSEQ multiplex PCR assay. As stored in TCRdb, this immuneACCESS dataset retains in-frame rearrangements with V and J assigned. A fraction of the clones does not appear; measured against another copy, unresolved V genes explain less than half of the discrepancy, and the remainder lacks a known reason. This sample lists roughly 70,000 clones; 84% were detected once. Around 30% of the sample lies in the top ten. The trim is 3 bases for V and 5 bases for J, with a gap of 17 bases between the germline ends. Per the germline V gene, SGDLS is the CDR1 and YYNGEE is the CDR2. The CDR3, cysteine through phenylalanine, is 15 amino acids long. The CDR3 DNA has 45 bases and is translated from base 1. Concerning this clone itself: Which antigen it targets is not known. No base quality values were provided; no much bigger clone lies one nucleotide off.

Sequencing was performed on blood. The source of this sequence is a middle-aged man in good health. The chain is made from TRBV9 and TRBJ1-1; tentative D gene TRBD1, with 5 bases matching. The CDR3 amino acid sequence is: CASSAMGLLGTEAFF. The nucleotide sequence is TGTGCCAGCAGCGCTATGGGACTGCTCGGGACTGAAGCTTTCTTT.